This is a list of T cell receptor beta chains from one sample in a study of regulatory T cells in long-lasting Graves disease. TCRdb itself ran the multiplex PCR reads through MiXCR, one entry per CDR3 protein. The repertoire holds fewer than 650,000 distinct CDR3 sequences, about 16% seen once, with 15% to 20% in the top ten. A further study also used this sample, focusing on T cells in Graves' hyperthyroidism and ophthalmopathy.

The sample here was peripheral blood mononuclear cells (PBMCs), taken at new diagnosis, from a patient treated with antithyroid drugs. The source is a woman aged 25 to 39 with Graves disease. The CDR3 runs from the conserved cysteine through the conserved F or W. The order of the fields is CDR3 DNA, CDR3 protein, clone size, V gene, J gene, D gene. The D gene is left open where the match is weak. The size field is filled for only some rows; it gives once, few, many or a size class.

cdr3_nt: TGTGCCAGCAGTGAAATGGGGGTAACTGAAGCTTTCTTT; cdr3_aa: CASSEMGVTEAFF; clone_size: many; v_call: TRBV6-1; j_call: TRBJ1-1; d_call: .
cdr3_nt: TGCAGTGCCAGAGGGGGATTGGAGACTAACGAGCAGTACTTC; cdr3_aa: CSARGGLETNEQYF; clone_size: many; v_call: TRBV20-1; j_call: TRBJ2-7; d_call: .
cdr3_nt: TGTGCCAGTAGACCACAGGGGGCGAACACTGAAGCTTTCTTT; cdr3_aa: CASRPQGANTEAFF; clone_size: .; v_call: TRBV19; j_call: TRBJ1-1; d_call: TRBD1
cdr3_nt: TGTGCCAGCAGTTCTCACGGGACAGGGGTCAGCAATCAGCCCCAGCATTTT; cdr3_aa: CASSSHGTGVSNQPQHF; clone_size: many; v_call: TRBV27; j_call: TRBJ1-5; d_call: TRBD1
cdr3_nt: TGTGCCAGCAGAGTTGGACAGGGGGTAGTGGATGAGCAGTTCTTC; cdr3_aa: CASRVGQGVVDEQFF; clone_size: many; v_call: TRBV7-9; j_call: TRBJ2-1; d_call: TRBD1
cdr3_nt: TGTGCCAGCAGTTTAGGCCACCTAAAGACTGAAGCTTTCTTT; cdr3_aa: CASSLGHLKTEAFF; clone_size: many; v_call: TRBV12-3/TRBV12-4; j_call: TRBJ1-1; d_call: .
cdr3_nt: TGTGCCACCAGCAGAGATAGGGCGGGAGGGCCCGGGGAGCTGTTTTTT; cdr3_aa: CATSRDRAGGPGELFF; clone_size: .; v_call: TRBV15; j_call: TRBJ2-2; d_call: TRBD2
cdr3_nt: TGTGCCAGCATTACGCGGGCAGGGCTCGGGGATGAGCAGTTCTTC; cdr3_aa: CASITRAGLGDEQFF; clone_size: many; v_call: TRBV2; j_call: TRBJ2-1; d_call: .
cdr3_nt: TGTGCCAGCTGCCGGAGGGGTCGGTACGAGCAGTACTTC; cdr3_aa: CASCRRGRYEQYF; clone_size: .; v_call: TRBV28; j_call: TRBJ2-7; d_call: .
cdr3_nt: TGTGCCAGCAGTACCGGATCACAGATTAACTATGGCTACACCTTC; cdr3_aa: CASSTGSQINYGYTF; clone_size: many; v_call: TRBV28; j_call: TRBJ1-2; d_call: .
cdr3_nt: TGTGCCAGCAGTTACAGACAGGGGAGCAATCAGCCCCAGCATTTT; cdr3_aa: CASSYRQGSNQPQHF; clone_size: many; v_call: TRBV6-5; j_call: TRBJ1-5; d_call: TRBD1
cdr3_nt: TGCAGCGGGGGACAGGGAGGTTCCGGGGAGCTGTTTTTT; cdr3_aa: CSGGQGGSGELFF; clone_size: many; v_call: TRBV29-1; j_call: TRBJ2-2; d_call: TRBD1
cdr3_nt: TGTGCCCTGTCGGGGGCCGGCTCTGGAAACACCATATATTTT; cdr3_aa: CALSGAGSGNTIYF; clone_size: .; v_call: TRBV6-1; j_call: TRBJ1-3; d_call: .
cdr3_nt: TGTGCCAGCAGTTTAAATGTAGGGTCGGATACGCAGTATTTT; cdr3_aa: CASSLNVGSDTQYF; clone_size: many; v_call: TRBV2; j_call: TRBJ2-3; d_call: .
cdr3_nt: TGCAGCGCACAGGGAACCTTTGAAGCTTTCTTT; cdr3_aa: CSAQGTFEAFF; clone_size: many; v_call: TRBV29-1; j_call: TRBJ1-1; d_call: .
cdr3_nt: TGTGCCAGCAGAGCTGAAAGGGGGCCCTACGAGCAGTACTTC; cdr3_aa: CASRAERGPYEQYF; clone_size: few; v_call: TRBV6-1; j_call: TRBJ2-7; d_call: TRBD1
cdr3_nt: TGCAGTGCTGGGCCCGGGGGCTCCTACAATGAGCAGTTCTTC; cdr3_aa: CSAGPGGSYNEQFF; clone_size: .; v_call: TRBV20-1; j_call: TRBJ2-1; d_call: .
cdr3_nt: TGTGCCAGCAGCTTATTGGTCAATGAGCAGTTCTTC; cdr3_aa: CASSLLVNEQFF; clone_size: many; v_call: TRBV7-9; j_call: TRBJ2-1; d_call: .
cdr3_nt: TGTGCCAGTAGTGGACAGGTGTCCTACGAGCAGTACTTC; cdr3_aa: CASSGQVSYEQYF; clone_size: few; v_call: TRBV19; j_call: TRBJ2-7; d_call: TRBD1
cdr3_nt: TGTGCCAGCAGTGCCCCTCCGGCAGGGCGAGAGACCCAGTACTTC; cdr3_aa: CASSAPPAGRETQYF; clone_size: .; v_call: TRBV28; j_call: TRBJ2-5; d_call: .
cdr3_nt: TGTGCCACCAGTGATTTGGGGACGCCAGAGACCCAGTACTTC; cdr3_aa: CATSDLGTPETQYF; clone_size: .; v_call: TRBV24-1; j_call: TRBJ2-5; d_call: .
cdr3_nt: TGTGCCAGCAGTGAAATTGGGGGGGCCGGGGAGCTGTTTTTT; cdr3_aa: CASSEIGGAGELFF; clone_size: few; v_call: TRBV2; j_call: TRBJ2-2; d_call: TRBD2
cdr3_nt: TGTGCCAGCAGCCAGTTGACAGGGCGTGAGCAGTTCTTC; cdr3_aa: CASSQLTGREQFF; clone_size: few; v_call: TRBV3-1; j_call: TRBJ2-1; d_call: TRBD1
cdr3_nt: TGTGCCAGCAGTGGGGGGACCGTTACCTACGAGCAGTACTTC; cdr3_aa: CASSGGTVTYEQYF; clone_size: many; v_call: TRBV2; j_call: TRBJ2-7; d_call: .
cdr3_nt: TGTGCCATTACAGCGGGGGGTAACTATGGCTACACCTTC; cdr3_aa: CAITAGGNYGYTF; clone_size: few; v_call: TRBV10-3; j_call: TRBJ1-2; d_call: .
cdr3_nt: TGTGCCAGCAGCTTACAGGCGGGGAACACTGAAGCTTTCTTT; cdr3_aa: CASSLQAGNTEAFF; clone_size: .; v_call: TRBV14; j_call: TRBJ1-1; d_call: .
cdr3_nt: TGTGCCAGCAGCCACGATGGACGGCGGGACTACGAGCAGTACTTC; cdr3_aa: CASSHDGRRDYEQYF; clone_size: .; v_call: TRBV3-1; j_call: TRBJ2-7; d_call: .
cdr3_nt: TGTGCCAGCAGCTTAGTAATAGATTATGGGACTAGCGGGAGAACGAACACCGGGGAGCTGTTTTTT; cdr3_aa: CASSLVIDYGTSGRTNTGELFF; clone_size: many; v_call: TRBV11-2; j_call: TRBJ2-2; d_call: TRBD2
cdr3_nt: TGTGCCAGTAGCCGAGACAGGGATTCCTACAATGAGCAGTTCTTC; cdr3_aa: CASSRDRDSYNEQFF; clone_size: .; v_call: TRBV19; j_call: TRBJ2-1; d_call: TRBD1
cdr3_nt: TGTGCCAGCAGGGGTCGGGGACTGGAATCTCACAATGAGCAGTTCTTC; cdr3_aa: CASRGRGLESHNEQFF; clone_size: .; v_call: TRBV12-3/TRBV12-4; j_call: TRBJ2-1; d_call: .
cdr3_nt: TGTGCCAGCAGTCCAAGGGGGACAGGTCGTACGGAAGGCTACACCTTC; cdr3_aa: CASSPRGTGRTEGYTF; clone_size: .; v_call: TRBV28; j_call: TRBJ1-2; d_call: TRBD1
cdr3_nt: TGTGCCAGCAGCTTGGGTGCAGCCTGGGAGCTGTTTTTT; cdr3_aa: CASSLGAAWELFF; clone_size: .; v_call: TRBV5-6; j_call: TRBJ2-2; d_call: .